This is a list of T cell receptor beta chains from one sample in a study of blood T cell repertoires in COVID-19. The method was immunoSEQ multiplex PCR; TCRdb's version includes in-frame clones alone and lacks a portion of them. Of 250,000 to 300,000 clones listed, approximately 90% were seen once; the top ten hold around an eighth. The sequenced material came from peripheral blood. These receptors all come from a woman in her sixties with acute or convalescent COVID-19. The CDR3 runs from the conserved cysteine through the conserved F or W. D genes are given only for firm matches. Size is stated for part of the rows, as once, few or many counts, or as a class when the clone is expanded.

>TRBV30|TRBJ2-4|NA|NA
CAWLGENIQYF
TGTGCCTGGTTAGGGGAAAACATTCAGTACTTC
>TRBV9|TRBJ2-7|NA|TRBD2
CASSVGSGGGYEQYF
TGTGCCAGCAGCGTAGGAAGCGGGGGGGGCTACGAGCAGTACTTC
>TRBV28|TRBJ1-4|NA|NA
CASSSPGEKLFF
TGTGCCAGCAGTTCCCCAGGGGAAAAACTGTTTTTT
>TRBV27|TRBJ2-2|few|NA
CASSLSPTWAGATGELFF
TGTGCCAGCAGTTTATCGCCGACATGGGCAGGGGCGACCGGGGAGCTGTTTTTT
>TRBV7-2|TRBJ2-5|NA|TRBD2
CASSLGLAGGTQYF
TGTGCCAGCAGCTTGGGACTAGCGGGAGGGACCCAGTACTTC
>TRBV5-1|TRBJ2-3|NA|TRBD1
CASSHDRAPDTQYF
TGCGCCAGCAGCCACGACAGGGCCCCCGATACGCAGTATTTT
>TRBV15|TRBJ2-1|NA|NA
CATSRDKSTISYNEQFF
TGTGCCACCAGCAGAGATAAATCGACTATCTCCTACAATGAGCAGTTCTTC
>TRBV19|TRBJ1-3|few|NA
CASKITGKYSGNTIYF
TGTGCCAGTAAGATTACAGGGAAATACTCTGGAAACACCATATATTTT
>TRBV18|TRBJ1-2|NA|NA
CASSPPPGYGYTF
TGTGCCAGCTCACCTCCTCCCGGCTATGGCTACACCTTC
>TRBV21-1|TRBJ1-5|NA|NA
CASSRGGDSNQPQHF
TGTGCCAGCAGCAGAGGAGGGGATAGCAATCAGCCCCAGCATTTT
>TRBV20-1|TRBJ2-6|NA|NA
CSASGYESSGANVLTF
TGCAGTGCTAGTGGGTACGAGAGCTCTGGGGCCAACGTCCTGACTTTC
>TRBV27|TRBJ2-7|few|TRBD2
CASSPGTTVGEQYF
TGTGCCAGCAGTCCCGGGACTACCGTCGGCGAGCAGTACTTC
>TRBV9|TRBJ1-1|NA|TRBD1
CASSVSPGTGMNTEAFF
TGTGCCAGCAGCGTAAGTCCCGGGACAGGAATGAACACTGAAGCTTTCTTT
>TRBV5-4|TRBJ2-3|NA|NA
CASSLDAMDTQYF
TGTGCCAGCAGCTTGGATGCGATGGATACGCAGTATTTT
>TRBV27|TRBJ1-1|once|NA
CASSPLISGIWRMNTEAFF
TGTGCCAGCAGTCCGCTGATCTCCGGGATCTGGCGGATGAACACTGAAGCTTTCTTT